One and the same sample provided the 8 T cell receptor beta chains below, sequenced in a study of identical twins. TCRdb re-analysed the 5' RACE reads in MiXCR, keeping a single row per CDR3 protein. The sample records a few hundred thousand distinct CDR3 sequences, around 9.7% being singletons. Sequencing was carried out using naive T cells sorted from blood. These receptors were obtained from a woman between 50 and 59 years old in good health.

This clonotype was detected ten times or more. The rearrangement uses TRBV5-1 and TRBJ2-2; TRBD2 matches 7 bases. The CDR3 consists of 14 residues. Germline V gene data show CDR1 as SGHRS and CDR2 as YFSETQ. V shed 2 bases and J 9 bases; nucleotides not matched to a gene: 7. CDR3 loop: CASSFAGEGWELFF. The CDR3 DNA is TGCGCCAGCAGCTTTGCGGGAGAGGGCTGGGAGCTGTTTTTT.

This clonotype was seen a few times. The chain couples TRBV6-5 to TRBJ2-2; possibly TRBD1 for D (5 bases). Germline loops: CDR1 MNHEY, CDR2 SVGAGI. The V end was cut by 6 bases, the J end by 8 bases, with 10 bases between. CDR3 length: 12 residues. CDR3: CASRQDEGELFF. In DNA, the CDR3 is TGTGCCAGCAGACAGGACGAGGGGGAGCTGTTTTTT.

This clonotype has ten or more counts. The V call is TRBV4-1, the J call TRBJ2-5; D uncertain. Trimming stripped 3 bases from V and 4 bases from J, with 18 bases between. The CDR3 consists of 16 residues. Looked up from germline, CDR1 is MGHRA and CDR2 is YSYEKL. In nucleotides, the CDR3 is TGCGCCAGCAGCCATGCCCCTGGGAAGCGTGGAGAGACCCAGTACTTC. Its protein is CASSHAPGKRGETQYF.

The rearrangement joins TRBV4-1 to TRBJ2-5; TRBD2 matches 7 bases. Germline V gene lookup returns CDR1 MGHRA and CDR2 YSYEKL. With V trimmed by 1 base and J by 5 bases, 10 bases remained unmatched. The CDR3 covers 16 residues. CDR3 amino acids: CASSQAPTSKVETQYF. In nucleotides, the CDR3 is TGCGCCAGCAGCCAAGCCCCGACTAGCAAGGTTGAGACCCAGTACTTC.

This clonotype has at least ten counts. V and J are TRBV12-3 or TRBV12-4 and TRBJ1-2, with D perhaps matching TRBD1 (5 bases). Trimming removed 2 bases at V and 9 bases at J, with 13 bases between. The CDR3 is made up of 13 amino acids. The CDR3 sequence is CASSLRGSPSYTF. DNA for the CDR3: TGTGCCAGCAGTTTAAGGGGTTCCCCCAGCTACACCTTC.

A few counts support this clonotype. The chain employs TRBV5-1 and TRBJ2-3, with TRBD1 as a possible D gene (5 bases). V was shortened by 0 bases and J by 2 bases, with 7 bases between the two germline ends. Looked up from germline, CDR1 is SGHRS and CDR2 is YFSETQ. There are 14 residues in the CDR3. The CDR3 sequence: CASSLGQITDTQYF. DNA of the CDR3: TGCGCCAGCAGCTTGGGACAGATCACAGATACGCAGTATTTT.

This clonotype appeared a few times. The rearrangement links TRBV9 to TRBJ2-3; no definite D call. The CDR3 sequence is 15 residues long. The V end lost 0 bases, the J end lost 2 bases, and 10 bases lay between the germline ends. Germline CDR1 reads SGDLS; CDR2 reads YYNGEE. The CDR3 is CASSVASGDTDTQYF. The CDR3 region has the DNA TGTGCCAGCAGCGTAGCTTCCGGAGACACAGATACGCAGTATTTT.

This clonotype was seen ten or more times. This chain connects TRBV12-3 or TRBV12-4 to TRBJ2-7; maybe TRBD1 (5 bases). Trimming left V 3 bases short and J 2 bases short, with 14 bases between. CDR3 size: 15 residues. In DNA, the CDR3 is TGTGCCAGCAGTTTGGGGCAGCTCCAGACCTACGAGCAGTACTTC. Amino acid sequence: CASSLGQLQTYEQYF.